These T cell receptor beta chains were read from a single sample in a study of cytomegalovirus exposure and HLA in healthy donors. The assay was immunoSEQ multiplex PCR, and TCRdb's table has in-frame clones only and misses some. This table holds fewer than 150,000 clones, 80% found once. Sequencing was performed on PBMCs. The receptors stem from a man aged 35 to 55 in good health and CMV-seronegative. The conserved cysteine and the conserved F or W are not part of the CDR3 here. Fields, in order: clone size, D gene, J gene, V gene, CDR3 protein. D genes are given only for firm matches. Only part of the rows carry a size: once, few, many, or a class if the clone is expanded.

>-|TRBD1|TRBJ1-6|TRBV7-6
ASSQGQGSSPLH
>-|-|TRBJ1-6|TRBV6-1
ASSERGRGELFSPLH
>-|TRBD2|TRBJ2-2|TRBV2
ASMRTSGVTGELF
>-|-|TRBJ1-1|TRBV19
ASSPLRSEAF
>-|TRBD1|TRBJ1-1|TRBV5-1
ASRVTGYTEAF
>-|-|TRBJ2-5|TRBV7-9
ASSPIPPAQY
>-|-|TRBJ1-3|TRBV6-5
ASSYSRPPSGNTIY
>-|-|TRBJ2-1|TRBV2
ASRSDGIEQF
>-|TRBD1|TRBJ2-1|TRBV11-2
ASSLGGQSFNEQF
>-|TRBD2|TRBJ2-7|TRBV6-1
ASSEGLAETEQY
>-|-|TRBJ2-7|TRBV7-9
ASSPSGSSNEQY
>few|-|TRBJ1-5|TRBV2
ASSAADRISNQPQH
>once|TRBD2|TRBJ2-1|TRBV6-1
ASTQASGAEQF
>-|-|TRBJ2-3|TRBV5-1
ASRQPQATDTQY
>-|TRBD1|TRBJ1-4|TRBV2
ASSTGTATNEKLF
>-|-|TRBJ2-2|TRBV5-1
ASSHLAQTNTGELF
>-|-|TRBJ2-6|TRBV2
ASSGSAGPSGANVLT
>-|-|TRBJ2-2|TRBV18
ASSLNLAENTGELF
>-|-|TRBJ2-3|TRBV27
ASSPKWDTVTDTQY
>-|-|-|TRBV5-1
ASSLLVSGAYEQY
>once|-|TRBJ1-2|TRBV2
ASSWGVGVNGYT
>-|-|TRBJ2-5|TRBV7-7
ASSLVHGRGETQY
>once|TRBD2|TRBJ2-5|TRBV28
ASRPSGYPTQY
>-|TRBD2|TRBJ2-3|TRBV6-4
ASSRRAGASTDTQY
>-|TRBD1|TRBJ1-2|TRBV27
ASSYGTGSGYGYT
>-|-|TRBJ1-2|TRBV19
ASSNGVINGYT
>-|TRBD2|TRBJ2-5|TRBV30
AWNRGEETQY